This record covers a single T cell receptor beta chain. The target antigen is unknown. Method: immunoSEQ multiplex PCR; TCRdb's copy keeps in-frame clones and lacks some. This sample carries about 120,000 clones, around 92% of them seen once, and the ten largest clones take 11% to 15%. The data are from a study of T cell responses to AZD1222 COVID-19 vaccine. Study at large: Timing groups of about 4 and about 12 weeks for second doses were pooled. Study-level findings and limits: Donors skewed white British and female; clonal diversity was possibly underestimated. Rises in breadth and depth of Spike-specific TCRs came after two AZD1222 doses.

V was shortened by 5 bases and J by 3 bases, with 11 bases between the two germline ends. Germline V CDR1 and CDR2: SGHTA, FQGNSA. The CDR3 runs to 14 residues. This TCR came from an adult in good health. The chain uses TRBV7-2 and TRBJ1-5, with D possibly being TRBD1 (5 bases). The source material was peripheral blood, sampled on day 0 of AZD1222 vaccination. CDR3 DNA sequence: TGTGCCAGCAGCACGGGGGGACCCAATCAGCCCCAGCATTTT. This encodes CASSTGGPNQPQHF.